Included here is one T cell receptor (beta chain) sequence, with context. Its antigen is unidentified. This sample stems from a study of OX40 agonist ivuxolimab in advanced cancers. Study conclusions and caveats: Blood T cells, both CD4+ and CD8+, expanded clonally by week 6 at 0.1 to 3.0 mg/kg. Patients who responded partially at 0.1-3.0 mg/kg showed clonal expansion ranking among the lowest.

The method was immunoSEQ multiplex PCR; TCRdb's version includes in-frame clones alone and lacks a portion of them. The data show about 12,000 clones, about 75% seen once. The CDR3 totals 12 residues. Germline CDR1 SEHNR, CDR2 FQNEAQ (reference sequence). The V end was cut by 5 bases, the J end by 5 bases, with 9 bases between. Prior autoimmune disease or systemic immunosuppression barred patients. Blood got drawn at baseline, again on cycle 4 day 1, and then on cycle 7 day 1. This chain connects TRBV7-9 to TRBJ1-1; D might be TRBD1 (6 bases). The receptor comes from an adult with an advanced solid tumor such as melanoma, head and neck, liver or kidney cancer. Material: CD4+ or CD8+ T cells sorted from blood, obtained in a trial of the OX40 agonist ivuxolimab. In DNA form, the CDR3 reads TGTGCCAGCAGCCGAGGGGGGACTGAAGCTTTCTTT. This encodes CASSRGGTEAFF.